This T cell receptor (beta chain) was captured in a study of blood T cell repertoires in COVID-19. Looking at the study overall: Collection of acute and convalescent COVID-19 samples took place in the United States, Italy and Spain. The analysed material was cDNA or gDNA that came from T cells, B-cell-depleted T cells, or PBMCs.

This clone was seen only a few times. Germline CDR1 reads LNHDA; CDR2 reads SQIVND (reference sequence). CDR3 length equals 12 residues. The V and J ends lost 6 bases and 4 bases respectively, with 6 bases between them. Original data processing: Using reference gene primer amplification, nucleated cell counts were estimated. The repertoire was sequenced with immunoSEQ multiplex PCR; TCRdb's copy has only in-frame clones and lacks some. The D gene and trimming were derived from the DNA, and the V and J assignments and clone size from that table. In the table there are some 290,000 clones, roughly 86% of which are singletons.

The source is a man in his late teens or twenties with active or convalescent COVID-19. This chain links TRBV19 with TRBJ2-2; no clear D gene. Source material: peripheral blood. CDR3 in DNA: TGTGCCAGTAGCTTTCTCACCGGGGAGCTGTTTTTT. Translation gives CASSFLTGELFF.